The 8 T cell receptor beta chains below come from one sample, sequenced in a study of blood T cell repertoires in COVID-19 (dated by TCRdb to the early 2020s). Library preparation used the immunoSEQ multiplex PCR assay. The table comes from immuneACCESS by way of TCRdb, which keeps in-frame sequences with V and J called. Part of the clones is missing from these tables; in studies checked, under half for an unresolved V gene and the rest for unknown reasons. For this sample the table gives more than 60,000 clones, of which less than 90% were detected only once. Of the sample, over 5.5% falls within the top ten clones. The source material was peripheral blood. These receptors all stem from a man in his 60s with active or convalescent COVID-19.

The chain employs TRBV10-3 and TRBJ1-1; 7 positions agree with TRBD1. Germline CDR1 is ENHRY and CDR2 is SYGVKD. The CDR3 consists of 14 residues. Trimming cost V 10 bases and J 4 bases; bases outside gene matches: 12. The CDR3, as DNA: TGTGCCACCGCGGGGGGACAGTACAGCACTGAAGCTTTCTTT. The encoded protein is CATAGGQYSTEAFF.

The chain couples TRBV10-3 to TRBJ2-5, with 7 nucleotides matching TRBD2. The junction had 0 bases not matched to a gene; V was cut back by 5 bases and J by 0 bases. Per the germline V gene, CDR1 is ENHRY and CDR2 is SYGVKD. The CDR3 consists of 13 residues. In DNA, the CDR3 is TGTGCCATCAGTAGCGGGGACCAAGAGACCCAGTACTTC. Translating gives CAISSGDQETQYF.

The chain joins TRBV5-1 to TRBJ2-4; 10 positions match TRBD1. V lost 7 bases and J lost 11; bases outside the gene matches: 12. From germline, CDR1 is SGHRS and CDR2 YFSETQ. This CDR3 has 14 amino acids. In nucleotides, the CDR3 is TGCGCCAGCTCGACAGGGGGCGTGGGGGGCTTTCAGTACTTC. Protein sequence: CASSTGGVGGFQYF.

In nucleotides, the CDR3 is TGTGCCAGCACCGACAGGGGGTCCACCTTC. Protein sequence: CASTDRGSTF. V and J are TRBV2 and TRBJ1-2; 9 bases line up with TRBD1. The CDR3 is 10 residues long. Germline CDR1 is SNHLY and CDR2 is FYNNEI. Trimming cost V 7 bases and J 13 bases; bases outside gene matches: 4. Full variable domain (missing parts from reference TRBV2 and TRBJ1-2): EPEVTQTPSHQVTQMGQEVILRCVPISNHLYFYWYRQILGQKVEFLVSFYNNEISEKSEIFDDQFSVERPDGSNFTLKIRSTKLEDSAMYFCASTDRGSTFGSGTRLTVV.

The chain is built from TRBV5-1 and TRBJ1-3, with D maybe TRBD1 (6 bases). V shed 3 bases and J shed 0 bases, with 10 bases lying between them. Per germline, CDR1 SGHRS and CDR2 YFSETQ. The CDR3 consists of 15 residues. The CDR3 bases are TGCGCCAGCAGCTCAGGGGTCCTCTCTGGAAACACCATATATTTT. Protein product: CASSSGVLSGNTIYF.

In its sample, this clone was seen many times. The V call is TRBV30, the J call TRBJ1-4; tentative D call: TRBD1 (6 bases). The V end was cut by 1 base, the J end by 1 base, with 16 bases between. The CDR3 totals 17 residues. Germline loops: CDR1 GTSNPN, CDR2 SVGIG (reference sequence). CDR3 sequence: CAWSGVAGAQTNEKLFF. The CDR3 DNA follows: TGTGCCTGGAGTGGAGTGGCAGGGGCTCAAACTAATGAAAAACTGTTTTTT.

The chain combines TRBV3-1 (or the pseudogene TRBV3-2) with TRBJ1-2; 10 bases fit TRBD1. V shed 1 base and J 4 bases; nucleotides not matched to a gene: 3. Germline assignment: CDR1 LGHDT and CDR2 YNNKEL (reference sequence). CDR3 length: 15 amino acids. The CDR3 nucleotides are TGTGCCAGCAGCCAAGTGGGACAGGGGACCTATGGCTACACCTTC. Amino acid sequence: CASSQVGQGTYGYTF.

This chain joins TRBV9 and TRBJ1-1; TRBD1 is a possible D gene (5 bases). Between the trimmed V and J ends, which lost 0 bases and 4 bases, there was a span of 10 bases. The CDR3 loop spans 14 amino acids. From germline, CDR1 is SGDLS and CDR2 YYNGEE. The CDR3 region is CASSVGQGSTEAFF. CDR3 DNA: TGTGCCAGCAGCGTAGGGCAGGGAAGCACTGAAGCTTTCTTT.